Listed below are T cell receptor beta chains from one sample, sequenced in a study of cytomegalovirus exposure and HLA in healthy donors. Assay used: immunoSEQ multiplex PCR; TCRdb lists only in-frame clones, some missing. The sample consists of about 170,000 clones, approximately 67% of them appearing once. Material: PBMCs. Source of these receptors: a middle-aged man in good health and CMV-seronegative. The CDR3 runs from the conserved cysteine through the conserved F or W. D genes are given only for firm matches. Size tells how often a clone was seen (once, few, many) or the class of an expanded clone, and some rows leave it out.

>NA|NA|TRBJ2-2|14|TRBV25-1
CASSEFLENGELFF
TGTGCCAGCAGTGAATTCCTAGAGAATGGGGAGCTGTTTTTT
>NA|TRBD2|TRBJ2-7|15|TRBV4-1
CASSQGAGVRGEQYF
TGCGCCAGCAGCCAAGGGGCGGGGGTCCGAGGGGAGCAGTACTTC
>NA|TRBD2|TRBJ2-2|17|TRBV4-2
CASSPRLAGLNTGELFF
TGTGCCAGCAGCCCCAGACTAGCGGGGCTAAACACCGGGGAGCTGTTTTTT
>NA|TRBD1|TRBJ2-7|15|TRBV6-8
CASSQTGAGCYEQYF
TGTGCCAGCAGTCAAACAGGGGCAGGGTGTTACGAGCAGTACTTC
>few|NA|TRBJ1-4|15|TRBV7-2
CASSLAPGPGEKLFF
TGTGCCAGCAGCTTAGCCCCAGGCCCGGGGGAAAAACTGTTTTTT
>once|NA|TRBJ1-5|15|TRBV2
CASLGGAGVNQPQHF
TGTGCCAGCTTAGGGGGGGCAGGGGTCAATCAGCCCCAGCATTTT
>few|NA|TRBJ1-3|14|TRBV12-5
CASKAGGTGNTIYF
TGTGCTAGTAAGGCGGGCGGTACTGGAAACACCATATATTTT
>NA|NA|TRBJ2-7|13|TRBV5-1
CASSLADGGEQYF
TGCGCCAGCAGCTTGGCCGACGGGGGCGAGCAGTACTTC
>NA|TRBD2|TRBJ2-1|16|TRBV2
CASSSYSGIGYNEQFF
TGTGCCAGCAGTTCCTATAGCGGGATTGGCTACAATGAGCAGTTCTTC
>NA|NA|TRBJ2-6|21|TRBV27
CASSSPPEGKIGGIEANVLTF
TGTGCCAGCAGTTCCCCACCCGAGGGGAAGATCGGCGGGATCGAGGCCAACGTCCTGACTTTC
>NA|TRBD2|TRBJ2-7|15|TRBV5-1
CASSLVVSGGPEQYF
TGCGCCAGCAGCCTGGTGGTTAGCGGGGGGCCCGAGCAGTACTTC
>NA|TRBD1|TRBJ2-7|14|TRBV28
CASSSYRGSYEQYF
TGTGCCAGCAGTTCCTACAGGGGCTCCTACGAGCAGTACTTC
>NA|TRBD2|TRBJ2-1|14|TRBV6-5
CASSYNLAGVEQFF
TGTGCCAGCAGTTACAATCTAGCGGGAGTTGAGCAGTTCTTC
>NA|NA|TRBJ1-4|14|TRBV11-2
CASSFNRAEEKLFF
TGTGCCAGCAGCTTCAACAGGGCTGAGGAAAAACTGTTTTTT
>once|TRBD1|TRBJ2-6|16|TRBV19
CASSLGTGAGANVLTF
TGTGCCAGTAGTCTCGGGACAGGGGCTGGGGCCAACGTCCTGACTTTC
>NA|NA|TRBJ1-1|15|TRBV7-9
CASSEGGDDRTEAFF
TGTGCCAGCAGCGAGGGGGGGGATGATCGGACTGAAGCTTTCTTT
>few|NA|TRBJ2-7|13|TRBV6-5
CASSYSSSDEQYF
TGTGCCAGCAGTTACTCGAGTAGCGACGAGCAGTACTTC
>NA|NA|TRBJ2-3|12|TRBV7-9
CASSPSGYTQYF
TGTGCCAGCAGCCCGTCGGGATATACGCAGTATTTT
>NA|NA|TRBJ1-4|14|TRBV5-1
CASSLGQPNEKLFF
TGCGCCAGCAGCTTGGGACAGCCTAATGAAAAACTGTTTTTT
>NA|TRBD2|TRBJ2-3|15|TRBV27
CASSSGTTATDTQYF
TGTGCCAGCAGTTCCGGGACTACCGCCACAGATACGCAGTATTTT
>NA|NA|TRBJ1-1|12|TRBV30
CAWSATGTEAFF
TGTGCCTGGAGTGCAACAGGGACCGAAGCTTTCTTT
>NA|TRBD1|TRBJ1-5|14|TRBV28
CASSRDRGDQPQHF
TGTGCCAGCAGCCGGGACAGGGGGGATCAGCCCCAGCATTTT
>NA|TRBD2|TRBJ2-3|14|TRBV7-9
CASSFTAGTDTQYF
TGTGCCAGCAGCTTCACAGCGGGGACAGATACGCAGTATTTT
>NA|TRBD2|TRBJ2-3|14|TRBV2
CASRRLAGEYTQYF
TGTGCCAGCAGGCGACTAGCGGGAGAGTATACGCAGTATTTT
>NA|NA|TRBJ1-5|16|TRBV2
CASSERRGYSNQPQHF
TGTGCCAGCAGTGAAAGGCGAGGTTATAGCAATCAGCCCCAGCATTTT
>NA|NA|TRBJ2-7|15|TRBV4-1
CASSQETGRGDEQYF
TGCGCCAGCAGCCAAGAGACGGGTAGGGGCGACGAGCAGTACTTC
>NA|NA|TRBJ2-7|13|TRBV7-9
CASSLLPGYEQYF
TGTGCCAGCAGCTTACTACCGGGGTACGAGCAGTACTTC
>NA|NA|TRBJ1-2|13|TRBV6-5
CASSLDRLYGYTF
TGTGCCAGCAGCCTTGACAGGCTCTATGGCTACACCTTC
>NA|TRBD2|TRBJ2-5|17|TRBV7-2
CASSLQAGGPSRETQYF
TGTGCCAGCAGCTTACAAGCGGGAGGGCCCTCTCGGGAGACCCAGTACTTC
>NA|TRBD1|TRBJ2-7|15|TRBV5-1
CASSLAGTGYYEQYF
TGCGCCAGCAGCTTGGCCGGGACAGGTTACTACGAGCAGTACTTC
>few|TRBD2|TRBJ2-1|14|TRBV5-1
CASTSGTAYNEQFF
TGCGCCAGTACTAGCGGAACAGCATACAATGAGCAGTTCTTC
>NA|NA|TRBJ2-5|14|TRBV2
CASSPGLRGETQYF
TGTGCCAGTTCTCCGGGACTCAGGGGGGAGACCCAGTACTTC
>few|TRBD2|TRBJ2-5|14|TRBV2
CASSQSGGAETQYF
TGTGCCAGCAGTCAGAGCGGGGGGGCGGAGACCCAGTACTTC
>few|NA|TRBJ2-3|15|TRBV6-1
CASSAGGARTDTQYF
TGTGCCAGCAGTGCTGGTGGGGCCCGCACAGATACGCAGTATTTT
>NA|NA|TRBJ1-4|14|TRBV27
CASTPADRNEKLFF
TGTGCCAGCACCCCGGCCGACAGGAATGAAAAACTGTTTTTT
>once|TRBD1|TRBJ2-7|14|TRBV5-5
CASSQGAGKREQYF
TGTGCCAGCAGCCAGGGGGCAGGGAAACGCGAGCAGTACTTC
>NA|NA|TRBJ2-2|15|TRBV19
CASTALGPGTGELFF
TGTGCCAGTACCGCTTTAGGCCCGGGGACCGGGGAGCTGTTTTTT
>NA|NA|TRBJ2-1|15|TRBV11-1
CASSLNGGGNSEQFF
TGTGCCAGCAGCTTAAATGGGGGCGGTAACAGTGAGCAGTTCTTC
>NA|NA|TRBJ1-2|17|TRBV15
CATSRGSGWGEPDGYTF
TGTGCCACCAGCAGAGGTTCAGGTTGGGGGGAACCTGATGGCTACACCTTC
>few|TRBD1|TRBJ2-7|14|TRBV5-1
CASSWDSPTYEQYF
TGCGCCAGCAGCTGGGACAGCCCGACCTACGAGCAGTACTTC
>NA|TRBD2|TRBJ2-3|19|TRBV4-2
CASSPLSGTSGQSTDTQYF
TGTGCCAGCAGCCCCTTAAGTGGGACTAGCGGCCAAAGCACAGATACGCAGTATTTT
>NA|NA|TRBJ2-7|18|TRBV13
CASSLGPSAPRRAYEQYF
TGTGCCAGCAGCTTAGGCCCATCTGCTCCGCGGAGAGCCTACGAGCAGTACTTC
>NA|NA|TRBJ2-2|12|TRBV4-1
CASSFITGELFF
TGCGCCAGCAGCTTTATAACCGGGGAGCTGTTTTTT
>NA|TRBD2|TRBJ2-1|19|TRBV7-8
CASSLEGERASGRWNEQFF
TGTGCCAGCAGCTTAGAGGGGGAAAGGGCTAGCGGGAGGTGGAATGAGCAGTTCTTC
>NA|TRBD2|TRBJ2-1|17|TRBV7-6
CASSPRLAGALDNEQFF
TGTGCCAGCAGCCCGAGACTAGCGGGGGCCCTAGACAATGAGCAGTTCTTC
>NA|NA|TRBJ2-3|15|TRBV5-5
CASSLEWASTDTQYF
TGTGCCAGCAGCTTGGAATGGGCTAGCACAGATACGCAGTATTTT